The 24 T cell receptor beta chains given below trace back to one sample, sequenced in a study of cytomegalovirus exposure and HLA in healthy donors. Use of 60 Vbeta and 13 Jbeta primers characterized the PCR. Produced via immunoSEQ multiplex PCR; TCRdb's table is partial and in-frame only. The sample has roughly 130,000 clones, roughly 79% seen once. Material: PBMCs. The receptors here all came from a man aged 18 to 30 in good health and CMV-seronegative.

Only one count was recorded for this clone. The chain carries TRBV19 and TRBJ1-5, with TRBD1 identical over 7 bases. J lost 0 bases, V lost 6 bases, and 5 bases had no gene match. This CDR3 is built from 15 residues. Germline-derived CDR1 and CDR2 are LNHDA and SQIVND (reference sequence). The CDR3 nucleotides read TGTGCCAGTAGACTCACAGGGGATAGCAATCAGCCCCAGCATTTT. This gives the protein CASRLTGDSNQPQHF. Full variable domain (rest looked up from reference TRBV19 and TRBJ1-5): DGGITQSPKYLFRKEGQNVTLSCEQNLNHDAMYWYRQDPGQGLRLIYYSQIVNDFQKGDIAEGYSVSREKKESFPLTVTSAQKNPTAFYLCASRLTGDSNQPQHFGDGTRLSIL.

The chain combines TRBV5-1 with TRBJ2-1, with D perhaps TRBD1 (6 bases). Germline lookup yields CDR1 SGHRS and CDR2 YFSETQ. The CDR3 is 15 amino acids. The V and J ends lost 4 bases and 8 bases respectively, with 19 bases between them. CDR3 sequence reads: CASSPAGDGVDEQFF. The CDR3 DNA reads as TGCGCCAGCAGCCCAGCAGGGGATGGGGTCGATGAGCAGTTCTTC. The full variable domain, in which reference TRBV5-1 and TRBJ2-1 provide the parts outside the CDR3, is KAGVTQTPRYLIKTRGQQVTLSCSPISGHRSVSWYQQTPGQGLQFLFEYFSETQRNKGNFPGRFSGRQFSNSRSEMNVSTLELGDSALYLCASSPAGDGVDEQFFGPGTRLTVL.

This chain connects TRBV2 to TRBJ2-3; 8 positions agree with TRBD2. Losses at the gene ends were 4 bases for V and 4 bases for J; bases not matched to a gene: 7. This CDR3 region has 15 residues. Germline-derived CDR1 and CDR2 are SNHLY and FYNNEI. CDR3 region: CASSAPGGFADTQYF. The CDR3, as DNA: TGTGCCAGCAGTGCCCCGGGGGGGTTTGCAGATACGCAGTATTTT.

V and J are TRBV10-3 and TRBJ1-1; maybe TRBD1 (5 bases). CDR3 length equals 13 residues. The germline gives CDR1 ENHRY, CDR2 SYGVKD. V lost 6 bases and J 3 bases, leaving 11 bases between the germline ends. Written as DNA, the CDR3 is TGTGCCATCAGGGGGGGTGGGTACACTGAAGCTTTCTTT. Translating it yields CAIRGGGYTEAFF.

The chain has TRBV4-2 and TRBJ1-1; perhaps TRBD1 as D (6 bases). Trimming cost V 1 base and J 7 bases, with 19 bases left between them. CDR3 length equals 16 residues. Germline CDR1 is LGHNA and CDR2 is YNFKEQ. The CDR3 region has the DNA TGTGCCAGCAGCCAAGGGGACAAACTACTCGTCGGTGAAGCTTTCTTT. Amino acids: CASSQGDKLLVGEAFF.

This chain joins TRBV5-1 and TRBJ1-2; tentative D call: TRBD1 (5 bases). The V gene's germline CDR1 is SGHRS and CDR2 YFSETQ. V was trimmed by 4 bases and J by 4 bases, leaving 17 bases between them. The CDR3 spans 15 residues. The CDR3 nucleotides read TGCGCCAGCAGCCCGGGCCAGGGTTCGGCCTATGGCTACACCTTC. Translated, it gives CASSPGQGSAYGYTF.

The V and J genes are TRBV6-5 and TRBJ1-5, with 8 bases matching TRBD1. Losses at the gene ends were 5 bases for V and 2 bases for J; bases not matched to a gene: 2. Germline CDR1 and CDR2: MNHEY and SVGAGI. The CDR3 length is 14 residues. This CDR3 reads CASSLTGGNQPQHF. In nucleotides, the CDR3 is TGTGCCAGCAGTCTGACAGGGGGCAATCAGCCCCAGCATTTT.

The chain links TRBV28 to TRBJ2-3; TRBD2 agrees at 13 bases. The CDR3 consists of 18 residues. Germline V gives CDR1 MDHEN, CDR2 SYDVKM. The ends lost 6 bases at V and 1 base at J; junction bases unmatched: 10. CDR3 in DNA: TGTGCCAGCAGATCCCTACTAGCGGGGGGGCGGGGCACAGATACGCAGTATTTT. Protein product: CASRSLLAGGRGTDTQYF.

V and J are TRBV9 and TRBJ1-5, with TRBD1 as a possible D gene (6 bases). Trimming shortened V by 4 bases and J by 2 bases, and 13 bases separated the two germline ends. CDR3 length: 15 amino acids. Germline CDR1 SGDLS, CDR2 YYNGEE. CDR3 nucleotides: TGTGCCAGCAGCCCGAAGGACAGTGGCAATCAGCCCCAGCATTTT. It yields the protein CASSPKDSGNQPQHF.

This clone has only one observation. A read error may produce the germline difference seen at one junction end. This rearrangement joins TRBV7-9 to TRBJ2-2; 10 nucleotides align to TRBD1. Germline V gene data show CDR1 as SEHNR and CDR2 as FQNEAQ (reference sequence). This CDR3 spans 18 amino acids. CDR3 sequence (DNA): TGTTCCAGCAGCTTAGAGTGGGACAGGGGTCTTCTGACCGGGGAGCTGTTTTTT. It specifies CSSSLEWDRGLLTGELFF.

The CDR3 loop reads CASSPTDRWGLEQYF. CDR3 DNA sequence: TGCGCCAGCAGCCCGACAGACAGGTGGGGCCTCGAGCAGTACTTC. V is TRBV5-1 and J is TRBJ2-7, with D perhaps TRBD1 (6 bases). The CDR3 extends over 15 amino acids. CDR1 is SGHRS and CDR2 is YFSETQ in the germline V gene. V was pared by 4 bases and J by 6 bases, with 20 bases between.

The chain has TRBV2 and TRBJ1-5; no clear D. Germline V CDR1 and CDR2: SNHLY, FYNNEI. The CDR3 sequence is 14 residues long. The V and J ends lost 7 bases and 6 bases respectively, with 16 bases between them. The CDR3 here is CASNLRELGQPQHF. The DNA for the CDR3 is TGTGCCAGCAACCTCAGAGAGCTAGGTCAGCCCCAGCATTTT.

The chain combines TRBV30 with TRBJ1-5; D remains unclear. The germline V and J ends were trimmed by 0 bases and 7 bases, with 13 bases remaining between them. CDR3 size: 14 residues. Germline V lookup: CDR1 GTSNPN, CDR2 SVGIG (reference sequence). The CDR3 DNA reads as TGTGCCTGGAGTGTACTAGGGTCGGGGCAGCCCCAGCATTTT. It encodes CAWSVLGSGQPQHF.

The table lists this clone with a count of one. The rearrangement uses TRBV18 and TRBJ1-5; D gene uncertain. The CDR3 is made up of 15 amino acids. Germline assignment: CDR1 KGHSH and CDR2 LQKENI. The V and J ends lost 1 base and 7 bases respectively, with 14 bases between them. The CDR3 DNA is TGTGCCAGCTCACCACTCCATCAAGGAGAACAGCCCCAGCATTTT. Protein sequence: CASSPLHQGEQPQHF. The full variable domain, completed using reference TRBV18 and TRBJ1-5, is NAGVMQNPRHLVRRRGQEARLRCSPMKGHSHVYWYRQLPEEGLKFMVYLQKENIIDESGMPKERFSAEFPKEGPSILRIQQVVRGDSAAYFCASSPLHQGEQPQHFGDGTRLSIL.

This sequence joins TRBV15 and TRBJ2-7, with D unresolved. Germline V gene sequence: CDR1 LNHNV, CDR2 YYDKDF (reference sequence). Trimming left V 0 bases short and J 1 base short, with 7 bases between. This CDR3 comprises 14 residues. The DNA for the CDR3 is TGTGCCACCAGCAGAGACAGGAAATCCTACGAGCAGTACTTC. Amino acid sequence: CATSRDRKSYEQYF.

The V gene is TRBV2, the J gene TRBJ1-2, with 7 bases lining up with TRBD1. Germline assignment: CDR1 SNHLY and CDR2 FYNNEI. V lost 2 bases to trimming and J lost 3 bases; unmatched junction nucleotides: 9. CDR3 length equals 16 residues. CDR3 DNA sequence: TGTGCCAGCAGTGAATCCAGGGGGTTGGAAGACTATGGCTACACCTTC. It is translated as CASSESRGLEDYGYTF.

The chain couples TRBV7-9 to TRBJ2-7, with TRBD1 matching over 9 bases. The trim removed 1 base at V and 3 bases at J, leaving 7 bases unmatched. The CDR3 extends over 16 amino acids. Germline V lookup: CDR1 SEHNR, CDR2 FQNEAQ (reference sequence). This CDR3 is CASSLGTGAISYEQYF. In DNA, the CDR3 is TGTGCCAGCAGCTTAGGGACAGGGGCCATCAGCTACGAGCAGTACTTC. Together with reference TRBV7-9 and TRBJ2-7, the CDR3 gives the full variable domain: DTGVSQNPRHKITKRGQNVTFRCDPISEHNRLYWYRQTLGQGPEFLTYFQNEAQLEKSRLLSDRFSAERPKGSFSTLEIQRTEQGDSAMYLCASSLGTGAISYEQYFGPGTRLTVT.

The J gene is TRBJ1-4, the V gene TRBV30; 8 bases match TRBD1. The germline V gene encodes CDR1 GTSNPN and CDR2 SVGIG (reference sequence). The CDR3 has 14 residues. J was trimmed by 6 bases and V by 1 base; bases with no gene match: 4. The CDR3 nucleotides are TGTGCCTGGAGTGGGGACAGGACCTATGAAAAACTGTTTTTT. Amino acids: CAWSGDRTYEKLFF.

This sequence joins TRBV30 and TRBJ1-4; possibly TRBD1 for D (6 bases). Germline values: CDR1 GTSNPN, CDR2 SVGIG (reference sequence). CDR3 length: 13 residues. V shed 3 bases and J shed 6 bases, with 11 bases lying between them. The CDR3 nucleotides are TGTGCCTGGAGACTCAGGGGAGATGAAAAACTGTTTTTT. It specifies CAWRLRGDEKLFF.

This clone was seen only once. The chain joins TRBV2 to TRBJ2-1; 11 bases line up with TRBD2. The CDR3 is 13 amino acids. Germline loops: CDR1 SNHLY, CDR2 FYNNEI. J was trimmed by 8 bases and V by 8 bases; bases with no gene match: 5. The DNA of the CDR3 is TGTGCCAGCGCCGGGACTAGCGGCGATGAGCAGTTCTTC. Residues: CASAGTSGDEQFF.

The CDR3 nucleotides are TGTGCCAGCAGCCTCGGACTAGCGGGGAGAGAGCAGTACTTC. This encodes CASSLGLAGREQYF. The rearrangement uses TRBV13 and TRBJ2-5, with 12 bases matching TRBD2. There are 14 residues in the CDR3. Per germline, CDR1 PRHDT and CDR2 FYEKMQ (reference sequence). With 5 bases clipped from V and 11 bases from J, the junction kept 9 bases outside the gene matches.

This clone was counted a few times. The CDR3 spells CASSSLGGTNTEAFF. The CDR3 DNA follows: TGCGCCAGCAGCTCATTAGGGGGCACGAACACTGAAGCTTTCTTT. The genes are TRBV5-1 and TRBJ1-1; 7 nucleotides line up with TRBD1. V was pared by 3 bases and J by 1 base, with 6 bases of the junction left unmatched. Germline V CDR1 and CDR2: SGHRS, YFSETQ. The CDR3 is made up of 15 amino acids. Together with reference TRBV5-1 and TRBJ1-1, the CDR3 gives the full variable domain: KAGVTQTPRYLIKTRGQQVTLSCSPISGHRSVSWYQQTPGQGLQFLFEYFSETQRNKGNFPGRFSGRQFSNSRSEMNVSTLELGDSALYLCASSSLGGTNTEAFFGQGTRLTVV.

This rearrangement joins TRBV21-1 to TRBJ1-1; the table's D call, TRBD1, has no DNA check behind it. TRBV21-1 corresponds to a pseudogene. CDR3 length equals 18 residues. The CDR3, as DNA: TGTGCCAGCAGCAACTTAGGACAGCAATGGGATATGAACACTGAAGCTTTCTTT. Its protein product is CASSNLGQQWDMNTEAFF.

The chain combines TRBV6-5 with TRBJ1-1, with D uncertain. CDR1 MNHEY and CDR2 SVGAGI come from the germline V gene. The ends were cut back, 3 bases at V and 1 base at J, with 9 bases in the middle. The CDR3 sequence is 14 residues long. The CDR3 DNA reads as TGTGCCAGCAGTTATCACAGCCCGAACACTGAAGCTTTCTTT. As protein: CASSYHSPNTEAFF.